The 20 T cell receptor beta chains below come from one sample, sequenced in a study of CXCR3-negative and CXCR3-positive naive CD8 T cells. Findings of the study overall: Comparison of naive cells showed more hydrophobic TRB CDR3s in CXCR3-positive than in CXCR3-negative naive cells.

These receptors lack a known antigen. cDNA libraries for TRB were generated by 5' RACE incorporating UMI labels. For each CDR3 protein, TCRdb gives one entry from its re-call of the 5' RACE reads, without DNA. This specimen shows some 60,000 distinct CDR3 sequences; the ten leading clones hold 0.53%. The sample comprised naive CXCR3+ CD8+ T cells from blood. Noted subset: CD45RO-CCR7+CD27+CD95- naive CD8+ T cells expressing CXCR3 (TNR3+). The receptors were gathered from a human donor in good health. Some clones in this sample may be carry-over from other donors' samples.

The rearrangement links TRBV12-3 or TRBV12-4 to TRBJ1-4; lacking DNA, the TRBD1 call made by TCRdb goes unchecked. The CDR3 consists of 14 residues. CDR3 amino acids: CASKSDSSNEKLFF.

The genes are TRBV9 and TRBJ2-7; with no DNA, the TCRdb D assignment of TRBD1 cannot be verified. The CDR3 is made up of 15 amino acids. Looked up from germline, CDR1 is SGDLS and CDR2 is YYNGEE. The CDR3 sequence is CASSAGQASSYEQYF.

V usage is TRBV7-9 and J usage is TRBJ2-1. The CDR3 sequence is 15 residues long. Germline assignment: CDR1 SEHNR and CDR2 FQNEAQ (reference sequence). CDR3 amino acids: CASSQQGGSYNEQFF. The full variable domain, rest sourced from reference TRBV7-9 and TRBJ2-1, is DTGVSQNPRHKITKRGQNVTFRCDPISEHNRLYWYRQTLGQGPEFLTYFQNEAQLEKSRLLSDRFSAERPKGSFSTLEIQRTEQGDSAMYLCASSQQGGSYNEQFFGPGTRLTVL.

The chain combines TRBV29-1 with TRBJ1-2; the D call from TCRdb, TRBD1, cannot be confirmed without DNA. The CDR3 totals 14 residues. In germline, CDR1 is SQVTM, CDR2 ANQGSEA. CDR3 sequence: CSVDRGETNYGYTF.

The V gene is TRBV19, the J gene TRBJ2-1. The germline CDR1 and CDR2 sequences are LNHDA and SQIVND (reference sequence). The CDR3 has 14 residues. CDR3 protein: CASSTGGPYNEQFF.

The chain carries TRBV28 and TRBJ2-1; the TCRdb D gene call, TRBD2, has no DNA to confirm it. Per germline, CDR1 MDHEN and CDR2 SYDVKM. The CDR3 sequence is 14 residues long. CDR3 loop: CASIPGTRLDEQFF.

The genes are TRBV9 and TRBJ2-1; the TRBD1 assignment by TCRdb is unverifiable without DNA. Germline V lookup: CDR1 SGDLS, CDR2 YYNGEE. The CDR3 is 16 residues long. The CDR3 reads CASSEAGGVSYNEQFF.

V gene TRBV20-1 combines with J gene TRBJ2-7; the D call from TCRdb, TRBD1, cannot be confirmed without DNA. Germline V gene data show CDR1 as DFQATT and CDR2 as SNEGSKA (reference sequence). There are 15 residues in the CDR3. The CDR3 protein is CSARDSLAGGYEQYF.

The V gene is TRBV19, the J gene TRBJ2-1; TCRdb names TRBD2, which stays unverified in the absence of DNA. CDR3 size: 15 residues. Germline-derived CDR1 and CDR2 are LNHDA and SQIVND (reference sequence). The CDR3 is CASSIGVTGLDEQFF.

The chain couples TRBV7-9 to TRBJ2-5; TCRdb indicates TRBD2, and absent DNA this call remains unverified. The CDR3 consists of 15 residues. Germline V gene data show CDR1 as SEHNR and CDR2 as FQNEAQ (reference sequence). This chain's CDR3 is CASRNDRALQETQYF.

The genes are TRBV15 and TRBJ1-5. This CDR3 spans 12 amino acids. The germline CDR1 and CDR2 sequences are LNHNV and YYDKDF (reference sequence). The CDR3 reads CATSSRNQPQHF.

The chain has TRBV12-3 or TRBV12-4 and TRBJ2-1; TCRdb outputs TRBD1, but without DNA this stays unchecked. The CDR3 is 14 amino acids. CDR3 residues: CASTGQTIGYEQFF.

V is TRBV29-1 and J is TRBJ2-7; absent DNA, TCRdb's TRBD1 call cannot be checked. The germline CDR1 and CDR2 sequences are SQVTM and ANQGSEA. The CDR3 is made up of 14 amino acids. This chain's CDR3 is CSGAQGGSSYEQYF.

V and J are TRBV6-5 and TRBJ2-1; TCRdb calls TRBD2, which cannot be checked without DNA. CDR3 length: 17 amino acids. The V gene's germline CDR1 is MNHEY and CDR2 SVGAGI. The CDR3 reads CASSPGLLAGAYNEQFF.

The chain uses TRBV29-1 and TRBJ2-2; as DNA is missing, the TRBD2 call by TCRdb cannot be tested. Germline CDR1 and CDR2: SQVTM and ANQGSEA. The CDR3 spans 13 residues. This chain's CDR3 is CSVEGEVAGELFF.

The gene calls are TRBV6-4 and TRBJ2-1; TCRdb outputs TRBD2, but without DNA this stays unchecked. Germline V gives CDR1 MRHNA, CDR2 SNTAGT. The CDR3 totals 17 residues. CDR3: CASSDSLGTRTLWEQFF.

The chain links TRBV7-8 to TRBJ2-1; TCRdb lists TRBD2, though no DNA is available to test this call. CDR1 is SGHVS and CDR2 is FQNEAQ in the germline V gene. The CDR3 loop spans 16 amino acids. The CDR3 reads CASSPRYRGSYNEQFF.

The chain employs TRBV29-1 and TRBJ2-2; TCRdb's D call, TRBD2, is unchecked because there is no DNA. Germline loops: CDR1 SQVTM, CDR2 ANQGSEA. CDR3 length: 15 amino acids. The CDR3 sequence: CSVGAGGLNTGELFF.

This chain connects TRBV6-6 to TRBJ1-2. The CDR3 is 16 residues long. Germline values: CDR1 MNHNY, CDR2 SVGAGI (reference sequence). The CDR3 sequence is CASSYSTDRALYGYTF.

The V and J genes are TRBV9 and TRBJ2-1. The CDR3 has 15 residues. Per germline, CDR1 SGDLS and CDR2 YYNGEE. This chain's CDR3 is CASSNKQGSYNEQFF.